These T cell receptor beta chains were read from a single sample in a study of T cells after yellow fever vaccination. TCRdb reprocessed the 5' RACE reads with MiXCR, giving one entry per CDR3 protein. The data show about 200,000 distinct CDR3 sequences, with approximately 3% seen just once and around 3% held by the top ten. Sequenced material: CD4+ T cells sorted from PBMCs, taken 10 days after the yellow fever booster vaccination. The receptors were gathered from a young man who received the YFV17D yellow fever vaccine. CDR3s include the opening cysteine and the closing phenylalanine or tryptophan. Each record gives: CDR3 protein, CDR3 DNA, CDR3 length, D gene, J gene, clone size, V gene. A D gene is named only where the DNA matches it firmly. Clone size is shown for a subset of rows, as once, few, many or a class of expanded clone.

cdr3_aa: CATSRDFNRGEGYTF
cdr3_nt: TGTGCCACCAGCAGAGATTTCAACAGGGGGGAAGGCTACACCTTC
cdr3_length: 15
d_call: TRBD1
j_call: TRBJ1-2
clone_size: many
v_call: TRBV15

cdr3_aa: CASSFTGGRNGELFF
cdr3_nt: TGTGCCAGCAGCTTTACGGGGGGCCGTAACGGGGAGCTGTTTTTT
cdr3_length: 15
d_call: NA
j_call: TRBJ2-2
clone_size: many
v_call: TRBV7-2

cdr3_aa: CASSSQGRVGYTF
cdr3_nt: TGCGCCAGCAGCTCTCAGGGGCGGGTTGGCTACACCTTC
cdr3_length: 13
d_call: NA
j_call: TRBJ1-2
clone_size: NA
v_call: TRBV4-1

cdr3_aa: CAWIKEGNTEAFF
cdr3_nt: TGTGCCTGGATAAAGGAGGGGAACACTGAAGCTTTCTTT
cdr3_length: 13
d_call: NA
j_call: TRBJ1-1
clone_size: many
v_call: TRBV30

cdr3_aa: CAWSSNYGYTF
cdr3_nt: TGTGCCTGGAGTTCTAACTATGGCTACACCTTC
cdr3_length: 11
d_call: NA
j_call: TRBJ1-2
clone_size: NA
v_call: TRBV30

cdr3_aa: CASSPRQGRNEQFF
cdr3_nt: TGTGCCAGCAGCCCCCGACAGGGTAGGAATGAGCAGTTCTTC
cdr3_length: 14
d_call: TRBD1
j_call: TRBJ2-1
clone_size: NA
v_call: TRBV9

cdr3_aa: CASSYIENTEAFF
cdr3_nt: TGTGCCAGCAGTTATATCGAGAACACTGAAGCTTTCTTT
cdr3_length: 13
d_call: NA
j_call: TRBJ1-1
clone_size: many
v_call: TRBV6-5

cdr3_aa: CAGKGLNTQYF
cdr3_nt: TGTGCCGGCAAGGGTCTGAATACGCAGTATTTT
cdr3_length: 11
d_call: NA
j_call: TRBJ2-3
clone_size: few
v_call: TRBV30

cdr3_aa: CSASRLLLGAFF
cdr3_nt: TGCAGTGCTAGCCGTCTACTCTTGGGGGCTTTCTTT
cdr3_length: 12
d_call: NA
j_call: TRBJ1-1
clone_size: many
v_call: TRBV20-1

cdr3_aa: CASSQEGQGRTGELFF
cdr3_nt: TGCGCCAGCAGCCAAGAAGGACAGGGGCGAACCGGGGAGCTGTTTTTT
cdr3_length: 16
d_call: TRBD1
j_call: TRBJ2-2
clone_size: NA
v_call: TRBV4-3

cdr3_aa: CASSEYNGQGPYNEQFF
cdr3_nt: TGTGCCAGCAGTGAATATAATGGGCAGGGCCCCTACAATGAGCAGTTCTTC
cdr3_length: 17
d_call: NA
j_call: TRBJ2-1
clone_size: many
v_call: TRBV25-1

cdr3_aa: CASSPKGGFSTDTQYF
cdr3_nt: TGCGCCAGCAGCCCGAAGGGGGGGTTTAGCACAGATACGCAGTATTTT
cdr3_length: 16
d_call: NA
j_call: TRBJ2-3
clone_size: many
v_call: TRBV4-3

cdr3_aa: CAISERTGGAVEQYF
cdr3_nt: TGTGCCATCAGTGAGAGGACAGGGGGCGCGGTCGAGCAGTACTTC
cdr3_length: 15
d_call: TRBD1
j_call: TRBJ2-7
clone_size: few
v_call: TRBV10-3

cdr3_aa: CASSPQGPETQYF
cdr3_nt: TGTGCCAGCAGCCCACAAGGGCCGGAGACCCAGTACTTC
cdr3_length: 13
d_call: NA
j_call: TRBJ2-5
clone_size: NA
v_call: TRBV7-6

cdr3_aa: CASSPAGSGGGEQFF
cdr3_nt: TGTGCCAGCAGCCCGGCCGGCTCGGGGGGAGGTGAGCAGTTCTTC
cdr3_length: 15
d_call: TRBD2
j_call: TRBJ2-1
clone_size: NA
v_call: TRBV7-2

cdr3_aa: CASRPRWGGASGANVLTF
cdr3_nt: TGTGCCAGCAGGCCGAGGTGGGGGGGGGCCTCTGGGGCCAACGTCCTGACTTTC
cdr3_length: 18
d_call: NA
j_call: TRBJ2-6
clone_size: many
v_call: TRBV12-3/TRBV12-4

cdr3_aa: CASSPRQGAYNEQFF
cdr3_nt: TGTGCCAGCAGTCCCCGACAGGGGGCCTACAATGAGCAGTTCTTC
cdr3_length: 15
d_call: TRBD1
j_call: TRBJ2-1
clone_size: NA
v_call: TRBV12-3/TRBV12-4

cdr3_aa: CASRPSGATNEKLFF
cdr3_nt: TGCGCCAGCAGGCCTTCCGGAGCAACTAATGAAAAACTGTTTTTT
cdr3_length: 15
d_call: NA
j_call: TRBJ1-4
clone_size: few
v_call: TRBV5-1

cdr3_aa: CASRPTLDGGRYNEQFF
cdr3_nt: TGTGCCAGCAGACCCACCTTGGACGGGGGCCGCTACAATGAGCAGTTCTTC
cdr3_length: 17
d_call: NA
j_call: TRBJ2-1
clone_size: NA
v_call: TRBV6-5

cdr3_aa: CASSQDRAGYEQYF
cdr3_nt: TGCGCCAGCAGCCAAGATCGCGCGGGCTACGAGCAGTACTTC
cdr3_length: 14
d_call: NA
j_call: TRBJ2-7
clone_size: many
v_call: TRBV4-3

cdr3_aa: CSARLGGSGRGYTF
cdr3_nt: TGCAGTGCGCGGCTTGGGGGGAGCGGTCGTGGCTACACCTTC
cdr3_length: 14
d_call: NA
j_call: TRBJ1-2
clone_size: few
v_call: TRBV20-1

cdr3_aa: CASSFIEGETQYF
cdr3_nt: TGTGCCAGCAGCTTTATCGAGGGGGAGACCCAGTACTTC
cdr3_length: 13
d_call: NA
j_call: TRBJ2-5
clone_size: NA
v_call: TRBV7-2